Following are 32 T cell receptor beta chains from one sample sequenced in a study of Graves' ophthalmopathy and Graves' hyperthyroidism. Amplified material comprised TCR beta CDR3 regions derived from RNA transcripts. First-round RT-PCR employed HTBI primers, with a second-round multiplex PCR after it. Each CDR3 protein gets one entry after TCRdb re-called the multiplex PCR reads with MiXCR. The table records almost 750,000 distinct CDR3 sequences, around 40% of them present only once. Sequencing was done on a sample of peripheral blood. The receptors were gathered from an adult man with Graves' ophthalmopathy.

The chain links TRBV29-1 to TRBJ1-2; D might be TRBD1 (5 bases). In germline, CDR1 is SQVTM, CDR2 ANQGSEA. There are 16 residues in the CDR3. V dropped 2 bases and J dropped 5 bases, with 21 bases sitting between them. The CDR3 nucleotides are TGCAGCGTTGAAAGGGACGCCTTCGGGACGAGATATGGCTACACCTTC. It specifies CSVERDAFGTRYGYTF.

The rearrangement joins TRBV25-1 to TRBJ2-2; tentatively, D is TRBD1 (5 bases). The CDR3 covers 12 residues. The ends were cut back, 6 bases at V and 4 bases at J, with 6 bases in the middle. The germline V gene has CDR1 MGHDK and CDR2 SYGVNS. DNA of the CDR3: TGTGCCAGCAGACAGGTCACCGGGGAGCTGTTTTTT. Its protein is CASRQVTGELFF.

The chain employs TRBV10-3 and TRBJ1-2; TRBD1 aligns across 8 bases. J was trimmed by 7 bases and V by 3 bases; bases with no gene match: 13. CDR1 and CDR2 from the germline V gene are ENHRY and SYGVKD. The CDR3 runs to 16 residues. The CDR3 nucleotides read TGTGCCATCAGTGACGACAGGGACAGGCCCCTAAGTGGCTACACCTTC. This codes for CAISDDRDRPLSGYTF.

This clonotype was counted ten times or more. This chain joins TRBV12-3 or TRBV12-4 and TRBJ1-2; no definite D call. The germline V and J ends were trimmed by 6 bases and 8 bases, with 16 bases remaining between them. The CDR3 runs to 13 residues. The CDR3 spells CASSPRVGGGYTF. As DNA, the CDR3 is TGTGCCAGCAGCCCTCGGGTGGGCGGAGGCTACACCTTC.

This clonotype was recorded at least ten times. CDR3 amino acids: CASSPDGLGRAHEQYF. Here the CDR3 DNA reads TGTGCCAGCAGCCCGGACGGCCTGGGGAGGGCCCACGAGCAGTACTTC. The chain joins TRBV7-2 to TRBJ2-7; TRBD2 aligns across 7 bases. V was pared by 5 bases and J by 5 bases, with 15 bases of the junction left unmatched. The CDR3 consists of 16 residues. In germline, CDR1 is SGHTA, CDR2 FQGNSA.

The CDR3 DNA is TGCGCCAGCAGCCAAGAAACGGGACAGCCTGGGTCCTACGAGCAGTACTTC. This gives the protein CASSQETGQPGSYEQYF. The V and J genes are TRBV10-2 and TRBJ2-7; 7 bases align to TRBD1. The CDR3 runs to 17 residues. The V segment lost 6 bases and the J segment 1 base; nucleotides outside the gene matches: 15. Germline V gives CDR1 WSHSY, CDR2 SAAADI.

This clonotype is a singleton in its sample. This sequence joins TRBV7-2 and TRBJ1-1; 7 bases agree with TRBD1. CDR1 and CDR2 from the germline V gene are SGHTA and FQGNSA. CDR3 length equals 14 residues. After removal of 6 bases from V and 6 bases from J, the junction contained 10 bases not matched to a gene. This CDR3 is CASRLTGHASEAFF. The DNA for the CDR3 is TGTGCCAGCAGACTGACAGGGCATGCCTCTGAAGCTTTCTTT.

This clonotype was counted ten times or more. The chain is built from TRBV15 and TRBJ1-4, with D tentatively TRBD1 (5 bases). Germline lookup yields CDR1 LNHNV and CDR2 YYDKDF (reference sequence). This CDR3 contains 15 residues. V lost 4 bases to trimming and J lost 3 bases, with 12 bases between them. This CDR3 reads CATSKDRASNEKLFF. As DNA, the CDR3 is TGTGCCACCAGCAAAGACAGAGCTTCTAATGAAAAACTGTTTTTT.

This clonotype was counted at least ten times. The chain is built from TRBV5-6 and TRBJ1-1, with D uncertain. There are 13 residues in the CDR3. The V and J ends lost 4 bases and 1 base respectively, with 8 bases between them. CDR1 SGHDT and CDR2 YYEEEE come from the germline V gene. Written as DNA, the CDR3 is TGTGCCAGCAGCCACGGGGAGAACACTGAAGCTTTCTTT. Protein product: CASSHGENTEAFF.

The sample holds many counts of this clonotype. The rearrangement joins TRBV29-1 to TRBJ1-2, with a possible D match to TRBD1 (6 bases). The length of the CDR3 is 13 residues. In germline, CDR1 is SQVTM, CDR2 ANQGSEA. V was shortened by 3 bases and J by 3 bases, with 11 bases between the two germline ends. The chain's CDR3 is CSVDTGTDYGYTF. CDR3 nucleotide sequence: TGCAGCGTTGATACAGGGACGGACTATGGCTACACCTTC.

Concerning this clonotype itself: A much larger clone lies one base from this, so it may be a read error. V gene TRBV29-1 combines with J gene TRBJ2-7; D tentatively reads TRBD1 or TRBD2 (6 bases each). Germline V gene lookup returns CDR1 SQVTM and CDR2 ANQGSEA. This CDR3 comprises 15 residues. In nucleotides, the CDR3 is TGCAGCGCTGAAGATCGAAGGACAGCGGGCTACGAGCAGTACTTC. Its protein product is CSAEDRRTAGYEQYF.

CDR3 sequence reads: CASSPRTSGTHTGELFF. DNA of the CDR3: TGTGCCAGCAGCCCCAGGACTAGCGGGACACATACCGGGGAGCTGTTTTTT. This chain connects TRBV9 to TRBJ2-2, with TRBD2 identical over 12 bases. Germline CDR1 is SGDLS and CDR2 is YYNGEE. Trimming at V came to 4 bases and at J to 5 bases, leaving 9 bases not matched to a gene. The CDR3 runs 17 residues. The whole variable domain, remainder taken from reference TRBV9 and TRBJ2-2, is DSGVTQTPKHLITATGQRVTLRCSPRSGDLSVYWYQQSLDQGLQFLIQYYNGEERAKGNILERFSAQQFPDLHSELNLSSLELGDSALYFCASSPRTSGTHTGELFFGEGSRLTVL.

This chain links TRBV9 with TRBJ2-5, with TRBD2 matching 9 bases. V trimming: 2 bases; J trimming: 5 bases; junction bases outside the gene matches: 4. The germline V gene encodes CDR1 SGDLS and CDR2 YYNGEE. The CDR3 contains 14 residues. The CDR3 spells CASSVIAGAETQYF. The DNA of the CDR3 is TGTGCCAGCAGCGTGATAGCGGGAGCGGAGACCCAGTACTTC.

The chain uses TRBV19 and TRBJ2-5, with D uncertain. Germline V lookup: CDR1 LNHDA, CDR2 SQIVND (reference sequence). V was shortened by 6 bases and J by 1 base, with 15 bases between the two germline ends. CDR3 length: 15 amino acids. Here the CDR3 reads CASSPRLGIQETQYF. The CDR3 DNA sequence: TGTGCCAGTAGCCCCCGTTTGGGAATCCAAGAGACCCAGTACTTC.

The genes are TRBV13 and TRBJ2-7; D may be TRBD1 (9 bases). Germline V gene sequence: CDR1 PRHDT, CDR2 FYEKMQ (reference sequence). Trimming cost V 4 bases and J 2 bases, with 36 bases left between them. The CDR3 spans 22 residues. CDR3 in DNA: TGTGCCAGCAGCTCACCCTCCGGACAGGGGATATCGCCTAGCGGGTTAACCTACGAGCAGTACTTC. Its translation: CASSSPSGQGISPSGLTYEQYF.

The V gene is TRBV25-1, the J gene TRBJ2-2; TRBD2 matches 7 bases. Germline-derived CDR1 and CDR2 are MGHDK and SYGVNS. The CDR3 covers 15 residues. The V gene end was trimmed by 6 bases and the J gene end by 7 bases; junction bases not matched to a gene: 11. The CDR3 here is CASSLRGDDNGELFF. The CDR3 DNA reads TGTGCCAGCAGCTTACGGGGGGACGATAACGGGGAGCTGTTTTTT. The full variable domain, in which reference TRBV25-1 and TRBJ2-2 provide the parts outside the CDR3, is EADIYQTPRYLVIGTGKKITLECSQTMGHDKMYWYQQDPGMELHLIHYSYGVNSTEKGDLSSESTVSRIRTEHFPLTLESARPSHTSQYLCASSLRGDDNGELFFGEGSRLTVL.

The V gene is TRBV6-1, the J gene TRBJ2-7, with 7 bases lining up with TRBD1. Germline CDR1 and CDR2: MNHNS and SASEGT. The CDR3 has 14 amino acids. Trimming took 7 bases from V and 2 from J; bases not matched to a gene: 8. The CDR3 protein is CASKSGQDPYEQYF. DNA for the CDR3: TGTGCCAGCAAATCCGGACAGGACCCCTACGAGCAGTACTTC.

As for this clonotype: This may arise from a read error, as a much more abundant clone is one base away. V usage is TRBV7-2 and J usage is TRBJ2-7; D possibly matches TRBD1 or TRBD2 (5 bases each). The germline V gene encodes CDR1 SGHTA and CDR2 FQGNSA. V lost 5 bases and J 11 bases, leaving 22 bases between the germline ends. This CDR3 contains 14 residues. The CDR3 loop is CASSERGASLLEYF. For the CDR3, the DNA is TGTGCCAGCAGCGAGCGAGGGGCTAGTCTTTTGGAGTACTTC.

CDR3 nucleotides: TGTGCCAGCAGCTTATGGAGCGGTTCCACAGATACGCAGTATTTT. Residues: CASSLWSGSTDTQYF. The chain has TRBV7-2 and TRBJ2-3; D perhaps matches TRBD2 (5 bases). There are 15 residues in the CDR3. V lost 2 bases, J lost 2 bases, and 11 bases lay in between. Germline V gene sequence: CDR1 SGHTA, CDR2 FQGNSA.

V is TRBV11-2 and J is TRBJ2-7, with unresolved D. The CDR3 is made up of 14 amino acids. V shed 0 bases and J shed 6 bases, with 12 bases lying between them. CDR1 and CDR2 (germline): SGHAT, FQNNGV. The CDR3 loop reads CASSLDRRYGEQYF. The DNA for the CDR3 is TGTGCCAGCAGCTTAGATCGAAGGTATGGCGAGCAGTACTTC.

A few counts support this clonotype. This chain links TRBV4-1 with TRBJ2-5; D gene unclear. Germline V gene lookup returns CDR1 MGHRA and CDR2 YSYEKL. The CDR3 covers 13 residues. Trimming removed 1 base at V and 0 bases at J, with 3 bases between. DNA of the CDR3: TGCGCCAGCAGCCAAGCCCACCAAGAGACCCAGTACTTC. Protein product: CASSQAHQETQYF.

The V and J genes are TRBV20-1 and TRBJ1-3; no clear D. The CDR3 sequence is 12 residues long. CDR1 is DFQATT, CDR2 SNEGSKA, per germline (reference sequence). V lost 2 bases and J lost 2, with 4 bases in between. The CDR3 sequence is CSARKPGNTIYF. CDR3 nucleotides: TGCAGTGCTAGAAAGCCTGGAAACACCATATATTTT.

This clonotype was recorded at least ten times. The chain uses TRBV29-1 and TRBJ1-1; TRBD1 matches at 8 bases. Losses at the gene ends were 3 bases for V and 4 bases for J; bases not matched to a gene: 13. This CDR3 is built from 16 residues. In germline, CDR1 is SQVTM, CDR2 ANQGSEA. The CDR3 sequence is CSVDIGRGLQGTEAFF. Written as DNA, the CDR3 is TGCAGCGTTGATATAGGCAGGGGGCTCCAAGGCACTGAAGCTTTCTTT.

The CDR3 here is CSARDKRPNTEAFF. CDR3 coding DNA: TGCAGTGCTAGAGATAAGAGACCGAACACTGAAGCTTTCTTT. The V gene is TRBV20-1, the J gene TRBJ1-1; no clear D gene. CDR1 is DFQATT, CDR2 SNEGSKA, per germline (reference sequence). V was shortened by 0 bases and J by 1 base, with 9 bases between the two germline ends. CDR3 size: 14 residues.

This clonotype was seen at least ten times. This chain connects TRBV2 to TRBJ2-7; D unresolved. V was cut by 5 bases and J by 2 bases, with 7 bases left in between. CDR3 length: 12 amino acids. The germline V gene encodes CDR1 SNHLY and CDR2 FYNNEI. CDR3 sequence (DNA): TGTGCCAGCAGTTTTTCACCCTACGAGCAGTACTTC. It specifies CASSFSPYEQYF.

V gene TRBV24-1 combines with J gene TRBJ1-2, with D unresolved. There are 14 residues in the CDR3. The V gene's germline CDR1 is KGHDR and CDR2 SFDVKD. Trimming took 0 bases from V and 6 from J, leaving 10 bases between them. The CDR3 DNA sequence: TGTGCCACCAGTGATTTGTCGAGGGCGGATGGCTACACCTTC. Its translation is CATSDLSRADGYTF.

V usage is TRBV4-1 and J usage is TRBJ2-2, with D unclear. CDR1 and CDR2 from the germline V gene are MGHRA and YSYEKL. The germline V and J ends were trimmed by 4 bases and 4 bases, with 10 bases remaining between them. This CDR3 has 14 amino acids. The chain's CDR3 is CASSPTQFTGELFF. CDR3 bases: TGCGCCAGCAGCCCAACACAATTCACCGGGGAGCTGTTTTTT.

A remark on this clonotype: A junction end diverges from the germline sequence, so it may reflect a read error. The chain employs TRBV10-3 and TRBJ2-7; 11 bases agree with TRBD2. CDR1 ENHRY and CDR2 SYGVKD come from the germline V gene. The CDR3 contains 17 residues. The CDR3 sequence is CASSYLKTSGNAYEQYF. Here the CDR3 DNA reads TGTGCCAGCAGTTACCTTAAGACTAGCGGGAATGCCTACGAGCAGTACTTC.

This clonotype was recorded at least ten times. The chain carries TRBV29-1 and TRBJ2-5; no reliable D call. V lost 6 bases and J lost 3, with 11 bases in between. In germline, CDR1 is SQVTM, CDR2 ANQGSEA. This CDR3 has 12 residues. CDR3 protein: CSVKTAEETQYF. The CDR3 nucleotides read TGCAGCGTAAAGACGGCGGAAGAGACCCAGTACTTC.

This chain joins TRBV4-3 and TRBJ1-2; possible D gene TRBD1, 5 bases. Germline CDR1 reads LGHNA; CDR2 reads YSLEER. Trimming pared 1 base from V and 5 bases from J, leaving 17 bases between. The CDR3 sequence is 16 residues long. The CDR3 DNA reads TGCGCCAGCAGCCAAGCCGAAGGGGTCCTAGGATATGGCTACACCTTC. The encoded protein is CASSQAEGVLGYGYTF.

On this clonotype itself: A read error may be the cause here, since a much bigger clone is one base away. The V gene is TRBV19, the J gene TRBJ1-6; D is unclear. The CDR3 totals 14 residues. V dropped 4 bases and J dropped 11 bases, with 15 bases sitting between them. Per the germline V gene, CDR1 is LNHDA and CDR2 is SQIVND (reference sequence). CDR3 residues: CASSTTSPNPPLHF. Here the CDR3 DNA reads TGTGCCAGTAGTACGACATCGCCGAATCCACCCCTCCACTTT.

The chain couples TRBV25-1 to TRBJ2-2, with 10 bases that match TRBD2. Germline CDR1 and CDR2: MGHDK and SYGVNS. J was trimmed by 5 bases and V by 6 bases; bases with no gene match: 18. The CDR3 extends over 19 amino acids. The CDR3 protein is CASSLAGVAGGFMTGELFF. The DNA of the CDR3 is TGTGCCAGCAGCTTGGCCGGAGTAGCGGGGGGATTTATGACCGGGGAGCTGTTTTTT. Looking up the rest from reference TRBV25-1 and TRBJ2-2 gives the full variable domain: EADIYQTPRYLVIGTGKKITLECSQTMGHDKMYWYQQDPGMELHLIHYSYGVNSTEKGDLSSESTVSRIRTEHFPLTLESARPSHTSQYLCASSLAGVAGGFMTGELFFGEGSRLTVL.